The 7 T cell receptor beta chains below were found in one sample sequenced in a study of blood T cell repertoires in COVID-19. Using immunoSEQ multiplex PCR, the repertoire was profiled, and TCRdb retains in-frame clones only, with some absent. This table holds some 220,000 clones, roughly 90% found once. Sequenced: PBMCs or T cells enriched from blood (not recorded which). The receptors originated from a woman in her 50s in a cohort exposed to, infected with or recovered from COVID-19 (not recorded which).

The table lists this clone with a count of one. The CDR3 sequence is CASSVEGHLSGNTIYF. CDR3 sequence (DNA): TGTGCCAGCAGCGTAGAGGGACACCTCTCTGGAAACACCATATATTTT. J is TRBJ1-3 and V is TRBV9; weak D call: TRBD1 (6 bases). Looked up from germline, CDR1 is SGDLS and CDR2 is YYNGEE. V lost 0 bases and J 0 bases, leaving 10 bases between the germline ends. The CDR3 is 16 amino acids.

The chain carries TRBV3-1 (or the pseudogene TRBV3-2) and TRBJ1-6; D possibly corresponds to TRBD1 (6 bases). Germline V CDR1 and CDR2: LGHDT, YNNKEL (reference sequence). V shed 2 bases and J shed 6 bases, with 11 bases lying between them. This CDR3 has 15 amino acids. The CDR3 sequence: CASSQSDRINSPLHF. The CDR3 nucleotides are TGTGCCAGCAGCCAATCGGACAGAATTAATTCACCCCTCCACTTT.

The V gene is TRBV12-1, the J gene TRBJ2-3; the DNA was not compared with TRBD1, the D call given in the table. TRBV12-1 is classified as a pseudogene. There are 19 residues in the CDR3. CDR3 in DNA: TGTGCCAGCAGCTTTGTTTTTGGCCAGGGCGACGCTAGCACAGATACGCAGTATTTT. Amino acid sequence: CASSFVFGQGDASTDTQYF.

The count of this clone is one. As DNA, the CDR3 is TGCGCCAGCAGCTTGGGTGCGAGCGGGGGCCCTTTAAGCGGGGAGCTGTTTTTT. Translating it yields CASSLGASGGPLSGELFF. This chain links TRBV5-1 with TRBJ2-2, with 8 bases identical to TRBD2. CDR3 length: 18 residues. Looked up from germline, CDR1 is SGHRS and CDR2 is YFSETQ. V gave up 0 bases and J gave up 7 bases; unmatched junction bases: 14. Drawing the rest from reference TRBV5-1 and TRBJ2-2, the complete variable domain is KAGVTQTPRYLIKTRGQQVTLSCSPISGHRSVSWYQQTPGQGLQFLFEYFSETQRNKGNFPGRFSGRQFSNSRSEMNVSTLELGDSALYLCASSLGASGGPLSGELFFGEGSRLTVL.

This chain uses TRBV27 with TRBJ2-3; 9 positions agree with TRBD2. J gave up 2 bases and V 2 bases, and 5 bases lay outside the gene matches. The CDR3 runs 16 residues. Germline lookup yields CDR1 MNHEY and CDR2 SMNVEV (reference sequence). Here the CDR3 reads CASSLGASGVTDTQYF. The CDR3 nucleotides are TGTGCCAGCAGTTTAGGGGCTAGCGGGGTCACAGATACGCAGTATTTT.

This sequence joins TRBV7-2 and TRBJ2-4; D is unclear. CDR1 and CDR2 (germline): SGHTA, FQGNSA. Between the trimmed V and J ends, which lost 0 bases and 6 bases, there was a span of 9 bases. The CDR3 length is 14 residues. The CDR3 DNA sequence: TGTGCCAGCAGCTTAGCCAGTGCTGGAAACATTCAGTACTTC. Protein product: CASSLASAGNIQYF. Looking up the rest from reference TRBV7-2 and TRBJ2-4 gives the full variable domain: GAGVSQSPSNKVTEKGKDVELRCDPISGHTALYWYRQSLGQGLEFLIYFQGNSAPDKSGLPSDRFSAERTGGSVSTLTIQRTQQEDSAVYLCASSLASAGNIQYFGAGTRLSVL.

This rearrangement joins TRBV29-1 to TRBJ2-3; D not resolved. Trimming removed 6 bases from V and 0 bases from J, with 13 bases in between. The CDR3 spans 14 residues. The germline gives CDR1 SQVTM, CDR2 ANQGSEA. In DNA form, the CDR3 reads TGCAGCGTGAACGACAAACATAGCACAGATACGCAGTATTTT. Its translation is CSVNDKHSTDTQYF.